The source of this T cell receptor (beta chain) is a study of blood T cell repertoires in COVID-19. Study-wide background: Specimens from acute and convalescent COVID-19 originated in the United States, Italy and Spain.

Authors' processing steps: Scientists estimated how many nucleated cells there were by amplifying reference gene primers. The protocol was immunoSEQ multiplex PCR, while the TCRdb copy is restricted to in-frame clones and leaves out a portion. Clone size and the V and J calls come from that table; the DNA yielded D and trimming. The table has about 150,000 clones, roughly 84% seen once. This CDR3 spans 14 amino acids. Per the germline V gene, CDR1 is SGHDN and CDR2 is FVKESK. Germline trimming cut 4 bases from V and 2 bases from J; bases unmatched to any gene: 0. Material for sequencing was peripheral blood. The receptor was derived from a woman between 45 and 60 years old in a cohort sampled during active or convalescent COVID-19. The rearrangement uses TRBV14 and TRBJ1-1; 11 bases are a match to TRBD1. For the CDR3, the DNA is TGTGCCAGCAGCCGGACAGGGGGCAACACTGAAGCTTTCTTT. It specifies CASSRTGGNTEAFF.